The rows below give T cell receptor beta chains drawn from one sample of a study of blood T cell repertoires in COVID-19. Using immunoSEQ multiplex PCR, the repertoire was profiled, and TCRdb retains in-frame clones only, with some absent. Here the sample spans approximately 240,000 clones, 83% being singletons. Sequencing input: peripheral blood. The receptors here all came from a human donor in a cohort sampled during active COVID-19. Each CDR3 is given with its conserved first and last residue. The D gene is left open where the match is weak. Clone sizes are given selectively: once, few, many, or a class where the clone is expanded.

d_gene: -; abundance: -; len: 13; j_gene: TRBJ2-1; v_gene: TRBV28; CDR3nt: TGTGCCAGCAGCCCCGGTCGGGTCAATGAGCAGTTCTTC; CDR3aa: CASSPGRVNEQFF
d_gene: TRBD1; abundance: few; len: 16; j_gene: TRBJ1-6; v_gene: TRBV2; CDR3nt: TGTGCCAGCCAGAGTAAGCAGGGGGTAAAAAATTCACCCCTCCACTTT; CDR3aa: CASQSKQGVKNSPLHF
d_gene: -; abundance: once; len: 14; j_gene: TRBJ2-5; v_gene: TRBV7-2; CDR3nt: TGTGCCAGCACCCTAGGGGGGGGGAGGGAGACCCAGTACTTC; CDR3aa: CASTLGGGRETQYF
d_gene: TRBD1; abundance: -; len: 14; j_gene: TRBJ2-1; v_gene: TRBV6-5; CDR3nt: TGTGCCAGCAGCACCCGGGACAGTTACAATGAGCAGTTCTTC; CDR3aa: CASSTRDSYNEQFF
d_gene: -; abundance: -; len: 13; j_gene: TRBJ1-4; v_gene: TRBV28; CDR3nt: TGTGCCAGCAGTGCGGAATCAGATCAAAAACTGTTTTTT; CDR3aa: CASSAESDQKLFF
d_gene: -; abundance: -; len: 16; j_gene: TRBJ2-6; v_gene: TRBV5-1; CDR3nt: TGCGCCAGCAGTTCGAACCCAGGGACTGGGGCCAACGTCCTGACTTTC; CDR3aa: CASSSNPGTGANVLTF
d_gene: -; abundance: few; len: 16; j_gene: TRBJ2-2; v_gene: TRBV5-1; CDR3nt: TGCGCCAGCAGCTTGGCAGGCCATACGAACACCGGGGAGCTGTTTTTT; CDR3aa: CASSLAGHTNTGELFF
d_gene: -; abundance: -; len: 14; j_gene: TRBJ2-7; v_gene: TRBV2; CDR3nt: TGTGCCAGCAGTGAAGCCCTAGGTCTTAAAGTGCAGTACTTC; CDR3aa: CASSEALGLKVQYF
d_gene: TRBD1; abundance: -; len: 15; j_gene: TRBJ1-4; v_gene: TRBV29-1; CDR3nt: TGCAGCGTGGAAGACAGGGTGGGAACTAATGAAAAACTGTTTTTT; CDR3aa: CSVEDRVGTNEKLFF
d_gene: TRBD2; abundance: -; len: 20; j_gene: TRBJ2-3; v_gene: TRBV5-1; CDR3nt: TGCGCCAGCAGCTTGGTCGGCGCGGCTAGCGGGAGACTAAGCACAGATACGCAGTATTTT; CDR3aa: CASSLVGAASGRLSTDTQYF
d_gene: TRBD1; abundance: -; len: 14; j_gene: TRBJ1-1; v_gene: TRBV5-1; CDR3nt: TGCGCCAGCAGCTCCGGGACAGGGGTAACTGAAGCTTTCTTT; CDR3aa: CASSSGTGVTEAFF
d_gene: -; abundance: -; len: 14; j_gene: TRBJ1-2; v_gene: TRBV19; CDR3nt: TGTGCCAGTAGTAGGGCAGGATCTAACTATGGCTACACCTTC; CDR3aa: CASSRAGSNYGYTF
d_gene: TRBD1; abundance: -; len: 15; j_gene: TRBJ2-7; v_gene: TRBV18; CDR3nt: TGTGCCAGCTCACCACAAGGGACAGGGGTCCACGAGCAGTACTTC; CDR3aa: CASSPQGTGVHEQYF
d_gene: TRBD2; abundance: -; len: 15; j_gene: TRBJ2-1; v_gene: TRBV6-4; CDR3nt: TGTGCCAGCAGTGACCTAGCGGGGGGGCTGAATGAGCAGTTCTTC; CDR3aa: CASSDLAGGLNEQFF
d_gene: -; abundance: -; len: 14; j_gene: TRBJ2-5; v_gene: TRBV28; CDR3nt: TGTGCCAGCAGGGGTGGGGGGGCTCTCAAGACCCAGTACTTC; CDR3aa: CASRGGGALKTQYF
d_gene: -; abundance: -; len: 11; j_gene: TRBJ2-1; v_gene: TRBV6-5; CDR3nt: TGTGCCAGCCGGCGGATCGATGAGCAGTTCTTC; CDR3aa: CASRRIDEQFF
d_gene: TRBD1; abundance: -; len: 15; j_gene: TRBJ2-5; v_gene: TRBV5-1; CDR3nt: TGCGCCAGCAGCTCACAGGGGGCGAAAGGGGAGACCCAGTACTTC; CDR3aa: CASSSQGAKGETQYF
d_gene: TRBD2; abundance: -; len: 16; j_gene: TRBJ2-1; v_gene: TRBV28; CDR3nt: TGTGCCAGCAGAAGAAAGACTAGCGGGAACTACAATGAGCAGTTCTTC; CDR3aa: CASRRKTSGNYNEQFF
d_gene: TRBD1; abundance: -; len: 16; j_gene: TRBJ2-7; v_gene: TRBV20-1; CDR3nt: TGCAGTGCTAGTGCTTTCGACGGGACAGGGGGCCACGAGCAGTACTTC; CDR3aa: CSASAFDGTGGHEQYF
d_gene: TRBD1; abundance: -; len: 13; j_gene: TRBJ2-1; v_gene: TRBV5-1; CDR3nt: TGCGCCAGCAGCGGGGGACAGTACAATGAGCAGTTCTTC; CDR3aa: CASSGGQYNEQFF
d_gene: TRBD2; abundance: -; len: 15; j_gene: TRBJ2-7; v_gene: TRBV11-2; CDR3nt: TGTGCCAGCAGCCCTAGGACTAGCGGGAGTTTTGAGCAGTACTTC; CDR3aa: CASSPRTSGSFEQYF
d_gene: -; abundance: -; len: 13; j_gene: TRBJ2-5; v_gene: TRBV11-3; CDR3nt: TGTGCCAGCAGCTTACCGGGGGAAGAGACCCAGTACTTC; CDR3aa: CASSLPGEETQYF
d_gene: TRBD1; abundance: -; len: 17; j_gene: TRBJ2-3; v_gene: TRBV2; CDR3nt: TGTGCCAGCAGTGAATCGTGGGACAGGGGGCAGGGAGATACGCAGTATTTT; CDR3aa: CASSESWDRGQGDTQYF
d_gene: TRBD2; abundance: few; len: 15; j_gene: TRBJ2-1; v_gene: TRBV15; CDR3nt: TGTGCCACCAGCGCCGGACTAGCGAGATACAATGAGCAGTTCTTC; CDR3aa: CATSAGLARYNEQFF
d_gene: TRBD1; abundance: -; len: 14; j_gene: TRBJ1-2; v_gene: TRBV5-1; CDR3nt: TGCGCCAGCAACCCAGGGGGCTCTAACTATGGCTACACCTTC; CDR3aa: CASNPGGSNYGYTF
d_gene: -; abundance: -; len: 11; j_gene: TRBJ2-7; v_gene: TRBV5-6; CDR3nt: TGTGCCAGCAGCCTTCAGAACGAGCAGTACTTC; CDR3aa: CASSLQNEQYF
d_gene: -; abundance: -; len: 14; j_gene: TRBJ2-7; v_gene: TRBV19; CDR3nt: TGTGCCAGTAGTATAGCGGCCGGGACATACGAGCAGTACTTC; CDR3aa: CASSIAAGTYEQYF
d_gene: TRBD1; abundance: -; len: 15; j_gene: TRBJ1-5; v_gene: TRBV4-1; CDR3nt: TGCGCCAGCAGCCAATCCGGGACAGGAAATCAGCCCCAGCATTTT; CDR3aa: CASSQSGTGNQPQHF
d_gene: TRBD2; abundance: -; len: 14; j_gene: TRBJ2-7; v_gene: TRBV5-6; CDR3nt: TGTGCCAGCAGCTTGGTCACTAGCGCCTACGAGCAGTACTTC; CDR3aa: CASSLVTSAYEQYF
d_gene: -; abundance: -; len: 15; j_gene: TRBJ1-2; v_gene: TRBV28; CDR3nt: TGTGCCAGCAGTCCTCTAGCGGGGTCCTCCTATGGCTACACCTTC; CDR3aa: CASSPLAGSSYGYTF
d_gene: -; abundance: -; len: 15; j_gene: TRBJ2-2; v_gene: TRBV11-3; CDR3nt: TGTGCCAGCAGCCAACCGGACTCCAATAACGGGGAGCTGTTTTTT; CDR3aa: CASSQPDSNNGELFF
d_gene: -; abundance: -; len: 13; j_gene: TRBJ1-1; v_gene: TRBV2; CDR3nt: TGTGCCAGCAGTGCCAGGGTGGCCACTGAAGCTTTCTTT; CDR3aa: CASSARVATEAFF
d_gene: TRBD2; abundance: once; len: 15; j_gene: TRBJ2-1; v_gene: TRBV5-1; CDR3nt: TGCGCCAGCAGCTTGGTTCCGGGACTAGCGGGGGAGCAGTTCTTC; CDR3aa: CASSLVPGLAGEQFF
d_gene: -; abundance: -; len: 13; j_gene: TRBJ1-1; v_gene: TRBV12-3/TRBV12-4; CDR3nt: TGTGCCAGCAGTTCCTCCGAAGGAGCTGAAGCTTTCTTT; CDR3aa: CASSSSEGAEAFF
d_gene: TRBD2; abundance: -; len: 17; j_gene: TRBJ2-3; v_gene: TRBV5-1; CDR3nt: TGCGCCAGCAGCTCGACTAGCACGTTGTCAATCACAGATACGCAGTATTTT; CDR3aa: CASSSTSTLSITDTQYF
d_gene: -; abundance: -; len: 13; j_gene: TRBJ1-1; v_gene: TRBV30; CDR3nt: TGTGCCTGGAGTCGGAGGGCGGATACTGAAGCTTTCTTT; CDR3aa: CAWSRRADTEAFF
d_gene: -; abundance: -; len: 14; j_gene: TRBJ2-2; v_gene: TRBV6-5; CDR3nt: TGTGCCAGCACTAAGGGGGATTTCACCGGGGAGCTGTTTTTT; CDR3aa: CASTKGDFTGELFF
d_gene: -; abundance: -; len: 14; j_gene: TRBJ2-7; v_gene: TRBV18; CDR3nt: TGTGCCAGCTCACCACCGCAGGGCCGCTACGAGCAGTACTTC; CDR3aa: CASSPPQGRYEQYF
d_gene: TRBD2; abundance: -; len: 16; j_gene: TRBJ2-1; v_gene: TRBV7-2; CDR3nt: TGTGCCAGCAGCTTAGGGCGGGGGGGTCGAGGAAATGAGCAGTTCTTC; CDR3aa: CASSLGRGGRGNEQFF
d_gene: TRBD1; abundance: -; len: 15; j_gene: TRBJ1-5; v_gene: TRBV7-9; CDR3nt: TGTGCCAGCAGCAGGGACAGGGGGCTCAATCAGCCCCAGCATTTT; CDR3aa: CASSRDRGLNQPQHF
d_gene: TRBD1; abundance: -; len: 18; j_gene: TRBJ1-6; v_gene: TRBV5-1; CDR3nt: TGCGCCAGCAGCTTACGGGTGGTGGGACAGGCGCCCGATTCACCCCTCCACTTT; CDR3aa: CASSLRVVGQAPDSPLHF
d_gene: -; abundance: -; len: 15; j_gene: TRBJ2-3; v_gene: TRBV6-1; CDR3nt: TGTGCCAGCAGTGACCCGGGAGCCAGAGGGCATACGCAGTATTTT; CDR3aa: CASSDPGARGHTQYF
d_gene: -; abundance: -; len: 16; j_gene: TRBJ2-1; v_gene: TRBV7-9; CDR3nt: TGTGCCAGCAGCCCCGGGCGGAGGGTGGTCTACAATGAGCAGTTCTTC; CDR3aa: CASSPGRRVVYNEQFF
d_gene: TRBD1; abundance: -; len: 13; j_gene: TRBJ2-7; v_gene: TRBV4-1; CDR3nt: TGCGCCAGCAGCCGGGACAGGGACTACGAGCAGTACTTC; CDR3aa: CASSRDRDYEQYF
d_gene: TRBD2; abundance: -; len: 16; j_gene: TRBJ2-2; v_gene: TRBV19; CDR3nt: TGTGCCAGTAGCCTCGGACTAGCGGGGCGGACCGGGGAGCTGTTTTTT; CDR3aa: CASSLGLAGRTGELFF
d_gene: TRBD2; abundance: -; len: 14; j_gene: TRBJ2-1; v_gene: TRBV5-1; CDR3nt: TGCGCCAGCAGCCGGCTTAGAGCGGGGGATGAGCAGTTCTTC; CDR3aa: CASSRLRAGDEQFF
d_gene: -; abundance: -; len: 15; j_gene: TRBJ1-1; v_gene: TRBV9; CDR3nt: TGTGCCAGCAGCTCAAGGGGTTGGGGGAACACTGAAGCTTTCTTT; CDR3aa: CASSSRGWGNTEAFF